One TCR beta chain is described in this entry. Its antigen is unidentified. The CDR3 spans 15 residues. Germline assignment: CDR1 SGHTA and CDR2 FQGNSA. Trimming shortened V by 3 bases and J by 4 bases, and 15 bases separated the two germline ends. This sample stems from a study of graft-versus-host responses after intestinal transplantation. Study background: Isolated intestinal, liver-intestinal, or multivisceral transplants had been given to the recipients. Recipients uniformly received anti-thymocyte globulin induction, followed by tacrolimus and steroids for three to four years. Study-level results: Among recipient marrow samples, GvH clones were found; some appeared first in ileum or blood.

Some clones are missing from TCRdb's copy, which holds only in-frame ones; the method was immunoSEQ multiplex PCR. The profile covers tens of thousands of clones, with around 90% appearing a single time and 0.5% to 0.7% taken by the ten largest. The genes are TRBV7-2 and TRBJ2-5, with D tentatively TRBD1 (6 bases). The sequence came from a human donor who was the organ donor for an intestinal transplant. The specimen was unstimulated CD4+ T cells sorted from spleen or lymph node cells, collected before transplant. The CDR3 protein is CASSFTGTPVETQYF. CDR3 nucleotides: TGTGCCAGCAGCTTTACCGGGACACCTGTAGAGACCCAGTACTTC. Full variable domain (outside the CDR3, taken from reference TRBV7-2 and TRBJ2-5): GAGVSQSPSNKVTEKGKDVELRCDPISGHTALYWYRQSLGQGLEFLIYFQGNSAPDKSGLPSDRFSAERTGGSVSTLTIQRTQQEDSAVYLCASSFTGTPVETQYFGPGTRLLVL.